This T cell receptor (beta chain) was obtained from a study of blood T cell repertoires in COVID-19. About the study: Whether acute or convalescent, the COVID-19 samples came from the United States, Italy and Spain. PBMCs, B-cell-depleted T cells, or T cells were the source of the cDNA or gDNA that made up the material.

This clone was seen only once. Original processing methods: Reference gene primer amplification in the assay estimated nucleated cell counts. Profiled with immunoSEQ multiplex PCR; TCRdb holds only in-frame clones, not every one. V and J calls and clone size are copied from that table; D and trimming were computed from the DNA. The repertoire holds around 70,000 clones, with just over 85% as singletons. The CDR3 loop spans 15 amino acids. Germline V gives CDR1 SGHKS, CDR2 YYEKEE (reference sequence). V gave up 0 bases and J gave up 4 bases, with 13 bases separating them. Material for sequencing was peripheral blood. The chain has TRBV5-5 and TRBJ1-1, with a possible D match to TRBD1 (5 bases). The receptor was isolated from a woman aged 80 or over with active or convalescent COVID-19. CDR3 loop: CASSLATVQGTEAFF. CDR3 DNA sequence: TGTGCCAGCAGCTTGGCGACAGTGCAGGGCACTGAAGCTTTCTTT.